Shown below are 31 T cell receptor beta chains from a single sample sequenced in a study of blood T cells in healthy people across ages. Alongside a J-beta primer mix, a sample-barcoded 5' primer served in a second PCR lasting about 7 to 11 cycles. TCRdb fed the 5' RACE reads into MiXCR, producing one record per CDR3 protein. This table holds 500,000 to 700,000 distinct CDR3 sequences, approximately 30% found once. The sample consisted of blood. All receptors derive from a woman of 80 years or more in good health.

Details on this clonotype: Given a much more abundant clone one base away, this may be a read error. The chain has TRBV6-2 or TRBV6-3 and TRBJ2-5; no reliable D call. Germline CDR1 is MNHEY and CDR2 is SVGEGT. There are 11 residues in the CDR3. The CDR3 is CASSYSETRYF. The CDR3 DNA reads as TGTGCCAGCAGTTACTCGGAGACCCGGTACTTC.

The rearrangement uses TRBV20-1 and TRBJ1-1; D not resolved. The CDR3 is 15 residues long. Trimming took 0 bases from V and 7 from J, leaving 18 bases between them. Germline CDR1 is DFQATT and CDR2 is SNEGSKA (reference sequence). The CDR3 loop reads CSARDRRAAGIEAFF. CDR3 nucleotide sequence: TGCAGTGCTAGAGATAGGCGGGCCGCAGGCATTGAAGCTTTCTTT.

This clonotype came up many times. The chain uses TRBV30 and TRBJ2-7, with D tentatively TRBD1 (7 bases). V gave up 3 bases and J gave up 0 bases, with 12 bases separating them. The CDR3 is made up of 14 amino acids. Germline-derived CDR1 and CDR2 are GTSNPN and SVGIG (reference sequence). CDR3 in amino acids: CAWRPGGISYEQYF. CDR3 bases: TGTGCCTGGAGACCAGGGGGGATCTCCTACGAGCAGTACTTC.

The chain recombines TRBV14 with TRBJ2-3; D is ambiguous. The germline V gene encodes CDR1 SGHDN and CDR2 FVKESK. V was cut by 0 bases and J by 4 bases, with 17 bases left in between. This CDR3 region has 17 residues. CDR3 loop: CASSQDLAASVPDTQYF. CDR3 bases: TGTGCCAGCAGCCAAGATTTGGCGGCTTCAGTCCCAGATACGCAGTATTTT.

This clonotype was detected ten times or more. The V and J genes are TRBV7-7 and TRBJ2-3; perhaps TRBD2 as D (6 bases). CDR1 SSHAT and CDR2 FNYEAQ come from the germline V gene (reference sequence). This CDR3 is 13 amino acids long. With 3 bases removed from V and 6 bases from J, the gap between germline ends came to 10 bases. The CDR3 region is CASSFREVDTQYF. The CDR3 region has the DNA TGTGCCAGCAGCTTCAGGGAGGTCGATACGCAGTATTTT.

The V and J genes are TRBV20-1 and TRBJ2-7, with D tentatively TRBD2 (5 bases). Trimming shortened V by 1 base and J by 2 bases, and 15 bases separated the two germline ends. The germline CDR1 and CDR2 sequences are DFQATT and SNEGSKA (reference sequence). The CDR3 length is 15 residues. DNA for the CDR3: TGCAGTGCTAGAGGAGGCTCGGGGAGCGCCTACGAGCAGTACTTC. Translating it yields CSARGGSGSAYEQYF.

This clonotype was observed at least ten times. V is TRBV15 and J is TRBJ2-1, with TRBD2 matching over 8 bases. J gave up 8 bases and V 0 bases, and 3 bases lay outside the gene matches. CDR3 length: 14 amino acids. CDR1 LNHNV and CDR2 YYDKDF come from the germline V gene (reference sequence). The CDR3 nucleotides are TGTGCCACCAGCAGAGATCCGGGGGGGCATGAGCAGTTCTTC. Protein sequence: CATSRDPGGHEQFF. The whole variable domain, filled in from reference TRBV15 and TRBJ2-1, reads DAMVIQNPRYQVTQFGKPVTLSCSQTLNHNVMYWYQQKSSQAPKLLFHYYDKDFNNEADTPDNFQSRRPNTSFCFLDIRSPGLGDTAMYLCATSRDPGGHEQFFGPGTRLTVL.

This clonotype has at least ten counts. V and J are TRBV6-6 and TRBJ1-4; the match to TRBD1 covers 7 bases. Trimming took 6 bases from V and 10 from J; bases not matched to a gene: 11. Germline V gene data show CDR1 as MNHNY and CDR2 as SVGAGI (reference sequence). The CDR3 runs 14 residues. The CDR3 loop is CASRVRDRIIKLFF. DNA of the CDR3: TGTGCCAGCAGAGTCCGGGACAGAATTATAAAACTGTTTTTT.

This clonotype has a count of ten or more. The CDR3 region has the DNA TGTGCCAGCAGCCGCGCGGGGGGGGGCACAGATACGCAGTATTTT. Protein: CASSRAGGGTDTQYF. This rearrangement joins TRBV12-3 or TRBV12-4 to TRBJ2-3; TRBD2 matches 9 bases. This CDR3 has 15 amino acids. V was clipped by 6 bases and J by 1 base; unmatched bases: 5.

At least ten counts were recorded for this clonotype. CDR3 DNA sequence: TGTGCCAGCAGCATTACAGGGGAAGTAAACAATGAGCAGTTCTTC. Residues: CASSITGEVNNEQFF. The chain employs TRBV9 and TRBJ2-1; 7 positions agree with TRBD1. V trimming: 4 bases; J trimming: 5 bases; junction bases outside the gene matches: 9. The CDR3 consists of 15 residues. CDR1 SGDLS and CDR2 YYNGEE come from the germline V gene.

This clonotype was seen repeatedly, ten times or more. This chain links TRBV18 with TRBJ1-1, with a weak D call TRBD1 (6 bases). This CDR3 is built from 16 residues. V gave up 0 bases and J gave up 4 bases, with 15 bases separating them. Germline V CDR1 and CDR2: KGHSH, LQKENI. The CDR3, as DNA: TGTGCCAGCTCACCACCGGGAAGGGGGGCTCTCACTGAAGCTTTCTTT. This encodes CASSPPGRGALTEAFF.

Ten or more counts support this clonotype. This chain links TRBV15 with TRBJ2-5; D perhaps matches TRBD1 (5 bases). The CDR3 covers 14 residues. Germline CDR1 LNHNV, CDR2 YYDKDF (reference sequence). V was pared by 5 bases and J by 2 bases, with 12 bases between. The CDR3 DNA sequence: TGTGCCACCAGCGGGGCGCGACTTCAAGAGACCCAGTACTTC. Protein sequence: CATSGARLQETQYF.

Turning to this clonotype: A single base separates this from a much larger clone, so it may be a read error. The chain joins TRBV30 to TRBJ2-7; D remains ambiguous. CDR3 length equals 12 residues. Germline V gives CDR1 GTSNPN, CDR2 SVGIG (reference sequence). The V and J ends lost 2 bases and 10 bases respectively, with 15 bases between them. In DNA form, the CDR3 reads TGTGCCTGGAGTCCCTCAGGTGACGTTCAGTACTTC. Translating gives CAWSPSGDVQYF.

Many counts were recorded for this clonotype. This chain joins TRBV4-1 and TRBJ1-2; a weak D match, TRBD1 (6 bases). V lost 1 base and J lost 6, with 9 bases in between. This CDR3 comprises 13 residues. CDR1 is MGHRA and CDR2 is YSYEKL in the germline V gene. The chain's CDR3 is CASSQVGQHGYTF. The CDR3 coding sequence is TGCGCCAGCAGCCAAGTCGGACAGCATGGCTACACCTTC.

This clonotype showed up just a few times. The J gene is TRBJ2-5, the V gene TRBV27; the match to TRBD2 covers 10 bases. CDR3 length: 18 residues. The germline V gene encodes CDR1 MNHEY and CDR2 SMNVEV (reference sequence). The V segment lost 3 bases and the J segment 11 bases; nucleotides outside the gene matches: 21. The CDR3 bases are TGTGCCAGCAGTTTGGGGCTAGCGGGGGCCCTAGTATACAATGAGCAGTACTTC. This gives the protein CASSLGLAGALVYNEQYF.

This clonotype has only one observation. This rearrangement joins TRBV29-1 to TRBJ2-7, with D maybe TRBD1 (5 bases). The CDR3 loop spans 14 amino acids. V was clipped by 0 bases and J by 3 bases, with 12 bases between them. Germline CDR1 is SQVTM and CDR2 is ANQGSEA. DNA for the CDR3: TGCAGCGTTGAAGATCAGGGAACGCACTACGAGCAGTACTTC. It specifies CSVEDQGTHYEQYF.

This clonotype showed up many times. V usage is TRBV4-1 and J usage is TRBJ1-2; the match to TRBD1 covers 7 bases. Germline V gene sequence: CDR1 MGHRA, CDR2 YSYEKL. The CDR3 length is 15 residues. V gave up 0 bases and J gave up 8 bases; unmatched junction bases: 9. CDR3 nucleotide sequence: TGCGCCAGCAGCCAAGACCCCGGGACAGTGGCCGGCTACACCTTC. This sequence encodes CASSQDPGTVAGYTF.

This clonotype has a handful of counts. A junction boundary mismatches the germline segment, possibly from a read error. The rearrangement uses TRBV20-1 and TRBJ1-1; D remains ambiguous. Germline V gene lookup returns CDR1 DFQATT and CDR2 SNEGSKA (reference sequence). The CDR3 is made up of 12 amino acids. CDR3 sequence (DNA): TGCAGTGCTAGAGATCACAACATTGAAGCTTTCTTT. This sequence encodes CSARDHNIEAFF.

The rearrangement uses TRBV7-9 and TRBJ1-3; D uncertain. Trimming took 5 bases from V and 0 from J, leaving 14 bases between them. From germline, CDR1 is SEHNR and CDR2 FQNEAQ (reference sequence). The length of the CDR3 is 16 residues. CDR3 nucleotide sequence: TGTGCCAGCAGCCAAACCTTTCACAGCTCTGGAAACACCATATATTTT. Amino acid sequence: CASSQTFHSSGNTIYF.

The V and J genes are TRBV27 and TRBJ2-7, with 8 bases lining up with TRBD1. CDR3 length: 16 amino acids. The germline CDR1 and CDR2 sequences are MNHEY and SMNVEV (reference sequence). V lost 1 base and J lost 2; bases outside the gene matches: 7. The CDR3: CASSLFGDRITYEQYF. CDR3 bases: TGTGCCAGCAGTTTATTTGGGGACAGGATAACCTACGAGCAGTACTTC.

This clonotype was recorded at least ten times. The chain is built from TRBV5-4 and TRBJ2-7; 7 bases are a match to TRBD2. The CDR3 covers 16 residues. In germline, CDR1 is SGHNT, CDR2 YYREEE (reference sequence). Trimming at V came to 0 bases and at J to 2 bases, leaving 8 bases not matched to a gene. The CDR3 loop is CASSLGSGLLPYEQYF. The CDR3, as DNA: TGTGCCAGCAGCTTGGGATCGGGACTACTACCCTACGAGCAGTACTTC.

The chain joins TRBV3-1 to TRBJ2-5, with D possibly being TRBD2 (5 bases). Germline CDR1 and CDR2: LGHDT and YNNKEL (reference sequence). The CDR3 covers 15 residues. Trimming cost V 1 base and J 11 bases, with 20 bases left between them. CDR3 sequence (DNA): TGTGCCAGCAGCCAAGGGAGGATAGCATCCAATGAGCAGTACTTC. Amino acid sequence: CASSQGRIASNEQYF.

The chain recombines TRBV7-9 with TRBJ1-2, with D possibly matching TRBD1 (6 bases). V was pared by 1 base and J by 6 bases, with 9 bases between. Germline CDR1 reads SEHNR; CDR2 reads FQNEAQ (reference sequence). CDR3 length: 13 residues. The CDR3 DNA follows: TGTGCCAGCAGCTTAGGGACAGTCAATGGCTACACCTTC. Translated, it gives CASSLGTVNGYTF. The complete variable domain, with remaining parts taken from reference TRBV7-9 and TRBJ1-2, reads DTGVSQNPRHKITKRGQNVTFRCDPISEHNRLYWYRQTLGQGPEFLTYFQNEAQLEKSRLLSDRFSAERPKGSFSTLEIQRTEQGDSAMYLCASSLGTVNGYTFGSGTRLTVV.

Points on this clonotype: Given a much more abundant clone one base away, this may be a read error. The chain carries TRBV5-1 and TRBJ2-7; 16 nucleotides match TRBD2. The ends lost 3 bases at V and 3 bases at J; junction bases unmatched: 9. The CDR3 spans 18 residues. Germline V gene lookup returns CDR1 SGHRS and CDR2 YFSETQ. CDR3 sequence reads: CASSSGTSGGVRFYEQYF. The CDR3 bases are TGCGCCAGCAGCTCTGGGACTAGCGGGGGGGTCCGGTTCTACGAGCAGTACTTC.

This clonotype was seen at least ten times. The chain is built from TRBV20-1 and TRBJ2-1; TRBD1 is a possible D gene (5 bases). The CDR3 covers 12 residues. Germline CDR1 is DFQATT and CDR2 is SNEGSKA (reference sequence). With 3 bases removed from V and 8 bases from J, the gap between germline ends came to 11 bases. The CDR3: CSARTTRDEQFF. For the CDR3, the DNA is TGCAGTGCTAGGACCACCAGGGATGAGCAGTTCTTC.

There are many counts of this clonotype. The chain is built from TRBV7-2 and TRBJ2-7; TRBD2 matches at 7 bases. Per germline, CDR1 SGHTA and CDR2 FQGNSA. The CDR3 is 15 amino acids. Unmatched junction bases numbered 9, after V lost 1 base and J lost 6 bases. The CDR3 DNA follows: TGTGCCAGCAGCTTAGTAAAGGCGGGGGTCGCCGAGCAGTACTTC. Its protein is CASSLVKAGVAEQYF.

This clonotype was seen repeatedly, ten times or more. The rearrangement uses TRBV7-9 and TRBJ2-2, with 8 positions matching TRBD2. CDR1 and CDR2 (germline): SEHNR, FQNEAQ (reference sequence). V shed 2 bases, J shed 6 bases, and the junction held 5 bases outside the gene matches. The CDR3 loop spans 15 amino acids. The CDR3 region is CASSLTSGLAGELFF. The CDR3 DNA reads TGTGCCAGCAGCTTAACTAGCGGTTTGGCCGGGGAGCTGTTTTTT.

V and J are TRBV6-5 and TRBJ2-7, with D unresolved. V lost 5 bases to trimming and J lost 0 bases, with 11 bases between them. The CDR3 sequence is 14 residues long. Germline CDR1 and CDR2: MNHEY and SVGAGI. CDR3 bases: TGTGCCAGCAGTCCCCGGGCCCTCTCCTACGAGCAGTACTTC. Translation gives CASSPRALSYEQYF.

This clonotype was seen ten or more times. The gene calls are TRBV6-2 or TRBV6-3 and TRBJ2-1; D is perhaps TRBD2 (5 bases). Trimming shortened V by 0 bases and J by 9 bases, and 9 bases separated the two germline ends. The CDR3 is 13 residues long. Germline values: CDR1 MNHEY, CDR2 SVGEGT. This chain's CDR3 is CASSYSLRGEQFF. Here the CDR3 DNA reads TGTGCCAGCAGTTACTCGCTCCGGGGTGAGCAGTTCTTC.

This clonotype has ten or more counts. The chain recombines TRBV11-2 with TRBJ2-1, with 9 bases fitting TRBD2. Germline V gene sequence: CDR1 SGHAT, CDR2 FQNNGV. The CDR3 is 17 amino acids. J lost 2 bases, V lost 4 bases, and 9 bases had no gene match. CDR3 sequence (DNA): TGTGCCAGCAGCTCCCGGGTGCGGGGGGGCACCTACAATGAGCAGTTCTTC. Encoded protein: CASSSRVRGGTYNEQFF.

This chain joins TRBV4-1 and TRBJ1-5; D is unresolved. Per the germline V gene, CDR1 is MGHRA and CDR2 is YSYEKL. This CDR3 has 15 residues. With 0 bases removed from V and 3 bases from J, the gap between germline ends came to 9 bases. CDR3 sequence: CASSQEGSTNQPQHF. Here the CDR3 DNA reads TGCGCCAGCAGCCAAGAGGGCAGTACCAATCAGCCCCAGCATTTT.